Listed here is a single T cell receptor (beta chain). The clone's antigen remains unknown. No qualities accompany the bases; no much larger clone lies one base away. The entry originates in a study of OX40 agonist ivuxolimab in advanced cancers. Notes on the research overall: The costimulatory receptor OX40 (CD134) was targeted by ivuxolimab, a fully human IgG2 agonistic monoclonal antibody. Partial responses occurred in three dose-escalation patients: two with cutaneous melanoma and one with hepatocellular carcinoma. Prior anti-PD-1, anti-PD-L1 or anti-CTLA-4 therapy was permitted, and checkpoint inhibitors had been received by roughly two fifths of dose-escalation patients. Of the roughly 51 patients in dose escalation, about 20 had hepatocellular carcinoma, roughly 15 had melanoma, 9 had renal cell carcinoma and 9 had head and neck cancer. A male proportion of around 81% and a mean age of 60 years, ranging from roughly 23 to 80, were recorded for the dose-escalation cohort. Intravenous ivuxolimab was administered to patients every 2 weeks at six dose levels: 0.01, 0.1, 0.3, 1.5, 3 and 10 mg/kg. Peripheral TCRbeta sequencing was intended to test whether TCR sequence diversity was altered and clonal T-cell expansion was caused by ivuxolimab. The paper reports the monotherapy dose-escalation portion (N = 52 patients) of the phase I ivuxolimab trial.

Genomic DNA was isolated from the sorted cells so that the TCRbeta CDR3 region could be sequenced. The immunoSEQ Assay was used to sequence the TCRbeta CDR3 regions. Drawn from immuneACCESS, this table holds only the in-frame rearrangements with V and J called that TCRdb kept. Clones are partly lost; checked studies trace under half to an unresolved V gene and leave the rest unexplained. The sample table lists around 76,000 clones, around 85% of them with a count of one. The ten largest clones capture about 0.6% of the sample. Patients with autoimmune disease history or receiving systemic immunosuppression were excluded from the trial. Peripheral blood for TCR sequencing was drawn from every dose cohort at baseline, at cycle 4 day 1 and at cycle 7 day 1. The samples were taken from a phase I, first-in-human, multicenter, open-label dose-escalation trial of ivuxolimab. Adults with locally advanced or metastatic melanoma, renal cell carcinoma, hepatocellular carcinoma or head and neck squamous cell carcinoma were enrolled in the trial. CD4+ and CD8+ T cells were sorted separately from peripheral blood before TCR sequencing.

General conclusions and limits of the study: Antigen specificity was not determined for the clonally expanded peripheral T cells. At doses from 0.1 to 3.0 mg/kg, clonal expansion was seen in both CD4+ and CD8+ blood T cells between baseline and week 6. After ivuxolimab, more expanded clones were found on average in CD8+ T cells than in CD4+ T cells. In the 0.1-3.0 mg/kg groups, partial responders had among the lowest normalized peripheral clonal expansion, particularly in CD8+ T cells. Low levels of normalized T-cell clonal expansion were also seen in some nonresponding patients.

From the cysteine through the phenylalanine, the CDR3 covers 16 amino acids. Solely the CDR3 DNA is kept, with 48 bases framed from the first base. Looking up the germline V gene yields CDR1 MNHEY and CDR2 SVGAGI. V is trimmed back by 2 bases and J by 7 bases, and the junction contains 8 bases that no gene match accounts for. The chain joins TRBV6-5 to TRBJ2-2; 9 central nucleotides agree with TRBD1. The receptor's source is an adult with an advanced solid tumor such as melanoma, head and neck, liver or kidney cancer. Sequencing was performed on CD4+ or CD8+ T cells sorted from blood, taken in a trial of the OX40 agonist ivuxolimab. The CDR3 reads as follows: CASSYGPGQGLGELFF. In nucleotides, the sequence is TGTGCCAGCAGTTACGGCCCGGGACAGGGACTCGGGGAGCTGTTTTTT.